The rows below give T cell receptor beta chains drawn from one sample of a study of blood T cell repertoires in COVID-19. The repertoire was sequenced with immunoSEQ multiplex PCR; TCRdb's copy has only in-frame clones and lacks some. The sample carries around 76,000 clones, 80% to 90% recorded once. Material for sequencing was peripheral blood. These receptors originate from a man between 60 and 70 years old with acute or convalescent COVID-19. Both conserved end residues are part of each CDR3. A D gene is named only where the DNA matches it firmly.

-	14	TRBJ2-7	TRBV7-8	CASSFSDYLYEQYF	TGTGCCAGCAGCTTCAGTGACTACCTCTACGAGCAGTACTTC
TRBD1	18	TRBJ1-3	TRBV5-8	CACFRRDRGSLAGNTIYF	TGTGCCTGTTTTCGCCGGGACAGGGGCTCACTGGCTGGAAACACCATATATTTT
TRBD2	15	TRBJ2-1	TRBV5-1	CASSITSGGVYEQFF	TGCGCCAGCAGCATTACTAGCGGGGGGGTGTATGAGCAGTTCTTC
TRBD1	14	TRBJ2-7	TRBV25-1	CASSGGQGSPEQYF	TGTGCCAGCAGCGGCGGACAGGGGTCCCCCGAGCAGTACTTC
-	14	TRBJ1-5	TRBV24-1	CATGRAGDNQPQHF	TGTGCCACCGGAAGGGCGGGCGACAATCAGCCCCAGCATTTT
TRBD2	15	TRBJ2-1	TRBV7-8	CATHEAGGSYNEQFF	TGTGCCACTCATGAAGCGGGGGGGTCCTACAATGAGCAGTTCTTC
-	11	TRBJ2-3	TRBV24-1	CATKLGDTQYF	TGTGCCACCAAACTAGGAGATACGCAGTATTTT
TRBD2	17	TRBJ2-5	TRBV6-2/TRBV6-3	CASSHRAGVPSQETQYF	TGTGCCAGCAGTCACCGAGCGGGAGTGCCTTCCCAAGAGACCCAGTACTTC
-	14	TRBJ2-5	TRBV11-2	CASSLGAAQETQYF	TGTGCCAGCAGCTTAGGAGCGGCCCAAGAGACCCAGTACTTC
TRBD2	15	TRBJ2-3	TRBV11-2	CASSLSSGGTDTQYF	TGTGCCAGCAGCTTATCTAGCGGGGGCACAGATACGCAGTATTTT
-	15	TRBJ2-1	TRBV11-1	CASSFDREVYNEQFF	TGTGCCAGCAGCTTTGACAGAGAGGTTTACAATGAGCAGTTCTTC
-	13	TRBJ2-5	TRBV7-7	CASSPDRQETQYF	TGTGCCAGCAGCCCGGACAGACAAGAGACCCAGTACTTC
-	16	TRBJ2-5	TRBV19	CASRRFPGHDQETQYF	TGTGCCAGTAGAAGGTTTCCGGGACACGACCAAGAGACCCAGTACTTC
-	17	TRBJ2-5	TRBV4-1	CASSQARPSGGEETQYF	TGCGCCAGCAGCCAAGCGAGGCCTTCTGGCGGGGAAGAGACCCAGTACTTC
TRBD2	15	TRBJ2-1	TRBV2	CASSGRLAGINEQFF	TGTGCCAGCAGTGGTCGTCTAGCGGGCATCAATGAGCAGTTCTTC
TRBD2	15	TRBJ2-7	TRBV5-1	CASSYSGGASYEQYF	TGCGCCAGCAGTTATAGCGGGGGGGCCTCCTACGAGCAGTACTTC
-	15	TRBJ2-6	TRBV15	CATSPEATGANVLTF	TGTGCCACCTCTCCCGAGGCCACTGGGGCCAACGTCCTGACTTTC